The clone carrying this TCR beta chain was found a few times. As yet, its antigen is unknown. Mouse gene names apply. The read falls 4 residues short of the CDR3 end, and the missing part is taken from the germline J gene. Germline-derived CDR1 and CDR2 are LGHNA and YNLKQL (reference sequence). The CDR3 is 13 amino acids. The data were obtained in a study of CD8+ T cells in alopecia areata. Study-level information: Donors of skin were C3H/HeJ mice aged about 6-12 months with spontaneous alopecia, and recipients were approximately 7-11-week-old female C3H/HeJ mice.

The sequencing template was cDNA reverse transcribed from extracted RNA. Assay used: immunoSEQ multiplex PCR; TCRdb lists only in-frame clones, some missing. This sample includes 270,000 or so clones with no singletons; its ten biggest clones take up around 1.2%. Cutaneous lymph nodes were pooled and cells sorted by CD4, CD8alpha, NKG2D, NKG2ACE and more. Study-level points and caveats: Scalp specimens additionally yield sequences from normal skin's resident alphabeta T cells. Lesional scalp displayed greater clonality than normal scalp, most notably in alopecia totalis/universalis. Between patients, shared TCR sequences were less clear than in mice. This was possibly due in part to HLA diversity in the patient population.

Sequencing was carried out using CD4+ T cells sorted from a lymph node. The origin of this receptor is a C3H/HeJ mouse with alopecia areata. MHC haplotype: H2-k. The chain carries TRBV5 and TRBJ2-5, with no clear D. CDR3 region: CASSQGHKDTQYF. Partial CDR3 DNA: TGTGCCAGCAGCCAAGGACACAAAGAC.